This T cell receptor beta chain was identified during a study of identical twins (TCRdb year 2016). About the full investigation: The study deep-sequenced TCR alpha and beta repertoires from monozygotic twins, unrelated adults of various ages and cord blood to test whether fetal clonotypes persist. To rule out contamination, replicate twin experiments were performed at different times with different library preparation protocols.

The germline V gene encodes CDR1 LGHDT and CDR2 YNNKEL (reference sequence). The junction shows trimming of 2 bases on V and 7 bases on J, and the gene matches do not reach 11 bases of it. The CDR3 covers 16 residues, taking in both the cysteine and the phenylalanine. CDR3 DNA is the only sequence kept; it has 48 bases, read in frame from the first base. Library preparation employed 5' RACE. TCRdb shows the sequencer as Illumina HiSeq 2000. A universal primer binding site was introduced by template switching, and a unique molecular identifier was present in the final cDNA, enabling accurate counting of TCR cDNA molecules. Specific primers in the conserved constant-segment region were used to synthesize first-strand cDNA for TCR alpha and beta chains. To control for contamination, every cDNA library carried two barcodes: a SMART-Mk sample barcode plus Illumina barcodes. TruSeq adapter sequences and Illumina sample barcodes were added in two successive PCR steps. Sequencing of the TCR alpha and beta cDNA libraries was done on the Illumina HiSeq platform using custom primers. The original pipeline was this. Raw reads were processed with MiGEC to extract unique molecular identifiers, and MiXCR was used to determine CDR3 positions. For each individual, recombination models were inferred using an EM algorithm with the repgenHMM and IGoR tools. The analysis of shared clonotypes was done with the tcR package in R, with sharing normalized by the product of cloneset sizes. Out-of-frame nonproductive sequences were analyzed to study raw recombination free of thymic and clonal selection effects. The raw public reads went through TCRdb reprocessing: fastp at Q25, MiXCR clone calling, in-frame beta chains kept. Rows are combined by CDR3 protein, so each entry shows the most common genes and DNA. TCRdb, not the original authors, processed these V and J calls. The sample contains roughly 1.6 million distinct CDR3 sequences, roughly 35% of them found a single time. About 0.3% of the sample is taken by the ten largest.

Findings and caveats that apply to the study as a whole: Abundant cord blood beta clonotypes carried fewer insertions; young adult naive repertoires showed a weaker similar trend, while memory repertoires showed none. The excess sharing between twins in beta out-of-frame sequences was weaker because fewer shared sequences reduced the signal-to-noise ratio. Zero-insertion analyses could be partly confounded by invariant T cells such as MAIT and iNKT, though diverse VJ usage argued against such confounding for most clonotypes. Because the same donors could not be followed over many years, the conclusions relied on cross-sectional statistical analysis. Recombination models systematically underestimated out-of-frame TCR alpha sharing in monozygotic twins but agreed with sharing between unrelated individuals. Compared with coincidental sharing between unrelated individuals, out-of-frame TCR alpha sequences shared between twins had an excess of sequences with low generation probability.

A remark on this clonotype: Its binding antigen is unknown. There are no base qualities to consult, and no much larger clone falls within one base.

Every donor was a healthy Caucasian. The specimen sequenced was cord blood. This clonotype was obtained from a newborn girl in good health. This sequence uses TRBV3-1 and TRBJ2-7, and 10 bases in between align with TRBD2. The encoded CDR3 is CASSQLSGGLNNEQYF. The sequenced DNA: TGTGCCAGCAGCCAACTTAGCGGGGGGCTTAACAATGAGCAGTACTTC.